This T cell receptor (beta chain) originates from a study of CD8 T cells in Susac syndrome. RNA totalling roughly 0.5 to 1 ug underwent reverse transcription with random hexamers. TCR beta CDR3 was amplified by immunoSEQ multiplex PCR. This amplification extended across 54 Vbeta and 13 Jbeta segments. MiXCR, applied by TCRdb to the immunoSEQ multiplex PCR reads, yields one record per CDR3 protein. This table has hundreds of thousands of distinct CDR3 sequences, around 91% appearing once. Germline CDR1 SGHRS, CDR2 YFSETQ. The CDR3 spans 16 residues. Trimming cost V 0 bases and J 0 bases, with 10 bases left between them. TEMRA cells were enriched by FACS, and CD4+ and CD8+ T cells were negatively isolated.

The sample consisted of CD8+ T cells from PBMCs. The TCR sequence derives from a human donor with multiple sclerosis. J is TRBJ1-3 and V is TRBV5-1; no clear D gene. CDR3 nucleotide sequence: TGCGCCAGCAGCTTGGAGGTACTTGACTCTGGAAACACCATATATTTT. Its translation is CASSLEVLDSGNTIYF.